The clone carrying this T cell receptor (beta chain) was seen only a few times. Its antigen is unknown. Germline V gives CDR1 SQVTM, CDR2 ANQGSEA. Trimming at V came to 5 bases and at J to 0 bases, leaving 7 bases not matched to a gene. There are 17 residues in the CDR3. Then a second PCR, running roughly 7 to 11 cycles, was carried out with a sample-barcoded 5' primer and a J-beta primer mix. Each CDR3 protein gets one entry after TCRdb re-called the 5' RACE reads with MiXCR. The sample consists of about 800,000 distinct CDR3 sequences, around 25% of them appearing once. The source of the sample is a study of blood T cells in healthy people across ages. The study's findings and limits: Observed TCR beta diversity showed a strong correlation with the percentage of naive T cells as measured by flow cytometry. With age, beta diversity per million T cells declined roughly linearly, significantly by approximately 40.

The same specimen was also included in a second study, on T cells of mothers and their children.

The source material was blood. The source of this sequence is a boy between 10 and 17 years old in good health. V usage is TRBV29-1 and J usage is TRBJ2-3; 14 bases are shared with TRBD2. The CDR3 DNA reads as TGCAGCGTTCGGAGGGGACTAGCGGGAGTGAGCACAGATACGCAGTATTTT. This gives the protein CSVRRGLAGVSTDTQYF.